This passage covers 23 T cell receptor beta chains from one sample sequenced in a study of cytomegalovirus exposure and HLA in healthy donors. The study ran its PCR with 60 Vbeta and 13 Jbeta primers. Sequencing was performed with immunoSEQ multiplex PCR; in TCRdb, only in-frame clones are kept and a portion is missing. The sample has over 110,000 clones, around 78% seen once. Sequencing input: PBMCs. The receptors shown here come from a woman between 40 and 55 years old in good health and CMV-seropositive.

The rearrangement joins TRBV7-8 to TRBJ1-2; D unclear. This CDR3 has 11 residues. V was pared by 8 bases and J by 1 base, with 5 bases between. Germline V lookup: CDR1 SGHVS, CDR2 FQNEAQ. The CDR3 DNA reads TGTGCCAGCGGGAGTAACTATGGCTACACCTTC. Translation gives CASGSNYGYTF.

This clone was observed a single time. The J gene is TRBJ2-3, the V gene TRBV5-1; TRBD2 might be the D (5 bases). CDR3 size: 15 residues. V shed 2 bases and J shed 0 bases, with 10 bases lying between them. CDR1 and CDR2 from the germline V gene are SGHRS and YFSETQ. The CDR3 spells CASSFSAASTDTQYF. In DNA form, the CDR3 reads TGCGCCAGCAGCTTTTCAGCGGCTAGCACAGATACGCAGTATTTT.

The chain combines TRBV11-1 with TRBJ1-5; TRBD1 might be the D (5 bases). The CDR3 is 13 residues long. Between the trimmed V and J ends, which lost 5 bases and 2 bases, there was a span of 7 bases. Germline loops: CDR1 SGHAT, CDR2 FQDESV (reference sequence). CDR3 protein: CASSQGGNQPQHF. In nucleotides, the CDR3 is TGTGCCAGCAGCCAGGGTGGCAATCAGCCCCAGCATTTT.

V is TRBV18 and J is TRBJ1-1; D unresolved. The CDR3 sequence is 14 residues long. Germline V lookup: CDR1 KGHSH, CDR2 LQKENI. Trimming removed 3 bases from V and 2 bases from J, with 10 bases in between. CDR3 amino acids: CASSPREVNTEAFF. CDR3 nucleotide sequence: TGTGCCAGCTCACCGAGGGAGGTCAACACTGAAGCTTTCTTT.

A single count supports this clone. The rearrangement links TRBV6-5 to TRBJ2-7, with a tentative D call TRBD1 (7 bases). CDR3 length equals 13 residues. Germline assignment: CDR1 MNHEY and CDR2 SVGAGI. The V end lost 6 bases, the J end lost 1 base, and 10 bases lay between the germline ends. CDR3 region: CASRAGQSYEQYF. CDR3 sequence (DNA): TGTGCCAGCAGGGCGGGACAGTCCTACGAGCAGTACTTC.

This chain uses TRBV7-3 with TRBJ1-1; D unclear. Per germline, CDR1 SGHTA and CDR2 FQGTGA. V shed 0 bases and J shed 4 bases, with 15 bases lying between them. The CDR3 loop spans 16 amino acids. This CDR3 is CASSLTPDIGGTEAFF. For the CDR3, the DNA is TGTGCCAGCAGCTTAACACCCGACATCGGAGGCACTGAAGCTTTCTTT.

This clone has a handful of counts. The chain carries TRBV25-1 and TRBJ1-1; D gene unclear. Germline V gene data show CDR1 as MGHDK and CDR2 as SYGVNS. This CDR3 has 13 amino acids. Trimming pared 5 bases from V and 3 bases from J, leaving 10 bases between. The CDR3 coding sequence is TGTGCCAGCAGTTTAGGAGGGCACACTGAAGCTTTCTTT. This encodes CASSLGGHTEAFF.

This chain joins TRBV27 and TRBJ1-6; D might be TRBD1 (5 bases). Germline V gene data show CDR1 as MNHEY and CDR2 as SMNVEV (reference sequence). The V gene lost 2 bases and the J gene lost 5 bases, with 16 bases spanning the gap. There are 17 residues in the CDR3. The CDR3 sequence is CASSLMGQGGNNSPLHF. The CDR3 DNA follows: TGTGCCAGCAGTTTAATGGGGCAGGGCGGAAATAATTCACCCCTCCACTTT.

As to this clone: Different DNA sequences within this sample yield the same CDR3. The chain recombines TRBV30 with TRBJ2-7, with 12 bases that match TRBD2. The germline V gene encodes CDR1 GTSNPN and CDR2 SVGIG (reference sequence). The CDR3 runs 14 residues. Losses at the gene ends were 3 bases for V and 3 bases for J; bases not matched to a gene: 3. The CDR3, as DNA: TGTGCCTGGAGCGCGACTAGCGGGGGCTACGAGCAGTACTTC. This translates into CAWSATSGGYEQYF.

The chain combines TRBV5-6 with TRBJ2-2, with a possible D match to TRBD2 (6 bases). Germline V gene data show CDR1 as SGHDT and CDR2 as YYEEEE. V was clipped by 4 bases and J by 4 bases, with 8 bases between them. CDR3 length equals 13 residues. The CDR3: CASSPTSTGELFF. The CDR3 nucleotides read TGTGCCAGCAGCCCGACTAGCACCGGGGAGCTGTTTTTT.

This clone was picked up one time. J is TRBJ1-2 and V is TRBV5-1, with D tentatively TRBD1 (6 bases). The CDR3 contains 15 residues. Trimming left V 0 bases short and J 3 bases short, with 12 bases between. Germline CDR1 and CDR2: SGHRS and YFSETQ. CDR3 bases: TGCGCCAGCAGCTTGGACAGGGTGGATTACTATGGCTACACCTTC. Protein: CASSLDRVDYYGYTF.

V gene TRBV5-1 combines with J gene TRBJ2-1; D perhaps matches TRBD2 (5 bases). CDR1 is SGHRS and CDR2 is YFSETQ in the germline V gene. The V end lost 5 bases, the J end lost 1 base, and 13 bases lay between the germline ends. The CDR3 totals 15 residues. The CDR3 is CASRAGGRSYNEQFF. CDR3 bases: TGCGCCAGCAGGGCGGGTGGCAGGTCCTACAATGAGCAGTTCTTC.

The chain uses TRBV7-9 and TRBJ2-2, with 8 positions matching TRBD2. The CDR3 consists of 16 residues. Trimming took 1 base from V and 5 from J; bases not matched to a gene: 6. Germline values: CDR1 SEHNR, CDR2 FQNEAQ (reference sequence). The CDR3 here is CASSLGTSGSTGELFF. The CDR3 nucleotides read TGTGCCAGCAGCTTAGGAACTAGCGGAAGTACCGGGGAGCTGTTTTTT.

This clone was seen only once. V gene TRBV6-1 combines with J gene TRBJ1-1, with a tentative D call TRBD1 (5 bases). The CDR3 spans 13 residues. V lost 7 bases to trimming and J lost 4 bases, with 13 bases between them. Germline values: CDR1 MNHNS, CDR2 SASEGT. In DNA form, the CDR3 reads TGTGCCAGCACTCCCTGGGGGGGCACTGAAGCTTTCTTT. Protein: CASTPWGGTEAFF.

This chain connects TRBV29-1 to TRBJ2-3, with D perhaps TRBD2 (7 bases). V gave up 4 bases and J gave up 0 bases, with 17 bases separating them. Per the germline V gene, CDR1 is SQVTM and CDR2 is ANQGSEA. The CDR3 contains 16 residues. CDR3 protein: CSVGGGGGSSTDTQYF. The CDR3 DNA sequence: TGCAGCGTTGGGGGAGGGGGGGGATCTAGCACAGATACGCAGTATTTT.

The genes are TRBV4-1 and TRBJ1-5, with D possibly TRBD1 on 6 matching bases. Germline CDR1 reads MGHRA; CDR2 reads YSYEKL. Deletions cut 0 bases from V and 2 bases from J, with 8 bases between. The CDR3 has 15 amino acids. The CDR3 protein is CASSQDPGGNQPQHF. In DNA form, the CDR3 reads TGCGCCAGCAGCCAAGATCCAGGGGGCAATCAGCCCCAGCATTTT.

This chain uses TRBV10-1 with TRBJ2-1, with 7 bases identical to TRBD2. Per germline, CDR1 WNHNN and CDR2 SYGVQD (reference sequence). The CDR3 is made up of 13 amino acids. Trimming took 5 bases from V and 5 from J; bases not matched to a gene: 3. The CDR3 bases are TGCGCCAGCAGTCCCGGACTAGACAATGAGCAGTTCTTC. The encoded protein is CASSPGLDNEQFF.

This clone appeared a single time. V gene TRBV15 combines with J gene TRBJ1-5; D is uncertain. The germline V and J ends were trimmed by 0 bases and 6 bases, with 12 bases remaining between them. The germline V gene has CDR1 LNHNV and CDR2 YYDKDF (reference sequence). This CDR3 has 15 amino acids. Written as DNA, the CDR3 is TGTGCCACCAGCAGAGATAGGACCGGGAGTCAGCCCCAGCATTTT. Translated, it gives CATSRDRTGSQPQHF.

This clone was observed a handful of times. Other DNA sequences within the sample encode an identical CDR3. In DNA, the CDR3 is TGTGCCAGCAGCCCGCGGGGCAGGGGGCAAGAGACCCAGTACTTC. Protein: CASSPRGRGQETQYF. The chain couples TRBV6-6 to TRBJ2-5; maybe TRBD1 (7 bases). Trimming removed 6 bases from V and 2 bases from J, with 16 bases in between. The CDR3 covers 15 residues. Germline assignment: CDR1 MNHNY and CDR2 SVGAGI (reference sequence).

The rearrangement joins TRBV5-1 to TRBJ2-7; 7 positions agree with TRBD2. Germline trimming cut 5 bases from V and 5 bases from J; bases unmatched to any gene: 16. The germline gives CDR1 SGHRS, CDR2 YFSETQ. There are 16 residues in the CDR3. CDR3 nucleotide sequence: TGCGCCAGCAGACTGGTGGGGGGAGGGCTCCAACACGAGCAGTACTTC. It is translated as CASRLVGGGLQHEQYF.

J is TRBJ2-5 and V is TRBV5-4, with TRBD2 as a possible D gene (6 bases). The V gene lost 1 base and the J gene lost 1 base, with 8 bases spanning the gap. CDR3 size: 14 residues. Germline-derived CDR1 and CDR2 are SGHNT and YYREEE (reference sequence). CDR3 bases: TGTGCCAGCAGCTTGACGGGAGTCCAAGAGACCCAGTACTTC. Its translation is CASSLTGVQETQYF.

The chain has TRBV14 and TRBJ1-1, with 8 bases matching TRBD1. The CDR3 loop spans 16 amino acids. Germline CDR1 reads SGHDN; CDR2 reads FVKESK. After removal of 0 bases from V and 1 base from J, the junction contained 4 bases not matched to a gene. DNA of the CDR3: TGTGCCAGCAGCCAAGATTGGGGGACAGGGAACACTGAAGCTTTCTTT. It yields the protein CASSQDWGTGNTEAFF.

CDR3 protein: CASSSDLAGAGGYTF. Written as DNA, the CDR3 is TGTGCCAGCAGTTCGGACCTGGCCGGGGCGGGAGGCTACACCTTC. The chain links TRBV6-5 to TRBJ1-2; weak D call: TRBD1 (5 bases). Deletions cut 4 bases from V and 8 bases from J, with 20 bases between. There are 15 residues in the CDR3. Germline values: CDR1 MNHEY, CDR2 SVGAGI.